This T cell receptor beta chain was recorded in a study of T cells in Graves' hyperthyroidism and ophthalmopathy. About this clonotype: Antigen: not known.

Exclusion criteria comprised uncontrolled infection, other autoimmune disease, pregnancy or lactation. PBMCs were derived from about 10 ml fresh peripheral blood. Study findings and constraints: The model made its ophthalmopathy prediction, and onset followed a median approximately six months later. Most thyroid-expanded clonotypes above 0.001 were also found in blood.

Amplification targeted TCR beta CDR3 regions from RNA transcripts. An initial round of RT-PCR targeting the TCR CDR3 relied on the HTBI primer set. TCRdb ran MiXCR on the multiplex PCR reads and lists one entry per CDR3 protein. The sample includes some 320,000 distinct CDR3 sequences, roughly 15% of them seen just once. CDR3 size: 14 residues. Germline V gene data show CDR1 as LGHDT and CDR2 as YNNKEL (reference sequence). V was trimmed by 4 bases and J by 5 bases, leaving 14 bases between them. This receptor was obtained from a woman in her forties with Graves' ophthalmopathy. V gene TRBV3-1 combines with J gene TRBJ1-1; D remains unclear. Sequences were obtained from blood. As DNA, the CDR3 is TGTGCCAGCAGCCGCGGGGAGGGTGGGACTGAAGCTTTCTTT. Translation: CASSRGEGGTEAFF.